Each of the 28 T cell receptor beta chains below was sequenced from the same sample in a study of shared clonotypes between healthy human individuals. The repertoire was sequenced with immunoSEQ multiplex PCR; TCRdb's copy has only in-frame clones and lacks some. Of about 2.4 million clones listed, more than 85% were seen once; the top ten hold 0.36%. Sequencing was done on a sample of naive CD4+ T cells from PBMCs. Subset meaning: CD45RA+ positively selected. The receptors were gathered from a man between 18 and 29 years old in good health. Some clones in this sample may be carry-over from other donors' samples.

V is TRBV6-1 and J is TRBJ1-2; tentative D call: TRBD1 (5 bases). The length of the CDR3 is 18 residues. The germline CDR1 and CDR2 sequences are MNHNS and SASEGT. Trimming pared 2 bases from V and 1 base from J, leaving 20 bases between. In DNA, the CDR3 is TGTGCCAGCAGTGAATACGCAGGGAGCTTCTTTCTTAACTATGGCTACACCTTC. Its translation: CASSEYAGSFFLNYGYTF.

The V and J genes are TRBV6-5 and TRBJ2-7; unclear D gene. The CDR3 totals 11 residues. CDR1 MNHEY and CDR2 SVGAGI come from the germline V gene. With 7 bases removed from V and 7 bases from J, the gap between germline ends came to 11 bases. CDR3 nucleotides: TGTGCCAGCACGACCGTGGGGGAGCAGTACTTC. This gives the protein CASTTVGEQYF.

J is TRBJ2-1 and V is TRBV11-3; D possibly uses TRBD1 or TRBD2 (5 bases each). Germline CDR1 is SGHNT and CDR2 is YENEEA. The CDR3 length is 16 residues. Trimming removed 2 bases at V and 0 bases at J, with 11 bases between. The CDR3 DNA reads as TGTGCCAGCAGCTTAAGAGGGACGAGCTCCTACAATGAGCAGTTCTTC. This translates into CASSLRGTSSYNEQFF.

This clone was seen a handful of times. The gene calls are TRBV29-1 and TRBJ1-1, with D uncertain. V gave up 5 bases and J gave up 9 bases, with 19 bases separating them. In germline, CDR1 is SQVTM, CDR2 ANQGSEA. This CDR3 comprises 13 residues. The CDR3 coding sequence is TGCAGCGTTATCCGAGCCGCCATCCCCCAAGCTTTCTTT. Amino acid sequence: CSVIRAAIPQAFF.

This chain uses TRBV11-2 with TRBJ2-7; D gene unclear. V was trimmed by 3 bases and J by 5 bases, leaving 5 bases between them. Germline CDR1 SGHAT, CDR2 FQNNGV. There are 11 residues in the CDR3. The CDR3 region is CASSFRHEQYF. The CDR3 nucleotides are TGTGCCAGCAGCTTCAGGCACGAGCAGTACTTC. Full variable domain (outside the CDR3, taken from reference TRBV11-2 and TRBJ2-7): EAGVAQSPRYKIIEKRQSVAFWCNPISGHATLYWYQQILGQGPKLLIQFQNNGVVDDSQLPKDRFSAERLKGVDSTLKIQPAKLEDSAVYLCASSFRHEQYFGPGTRLTVT.

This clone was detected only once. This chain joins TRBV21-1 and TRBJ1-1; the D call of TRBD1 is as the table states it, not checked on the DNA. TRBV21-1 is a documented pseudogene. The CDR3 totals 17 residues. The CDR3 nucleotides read TGTGCCAGCAGCCCGCCGGGACAGGGAAGCACGAACACTGAAGCTTTCTTT. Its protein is CASSPPGQGSTNTEAFF.

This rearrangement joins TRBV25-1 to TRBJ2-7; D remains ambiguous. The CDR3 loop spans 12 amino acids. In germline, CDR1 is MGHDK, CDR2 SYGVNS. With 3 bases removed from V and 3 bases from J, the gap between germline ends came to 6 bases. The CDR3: CASSDGRYEQYF. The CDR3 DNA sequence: TGTGCCAGCAGTGACGGACGCTACGAGCAGTACTTC.

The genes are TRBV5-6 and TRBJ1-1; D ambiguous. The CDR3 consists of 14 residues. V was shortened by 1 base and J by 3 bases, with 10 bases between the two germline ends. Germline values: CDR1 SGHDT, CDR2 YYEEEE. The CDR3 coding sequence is TGTGCCAGCAGCTTGATGATCGGGGACACTGAAGCTTTCTTT. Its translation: CASSLMIGDTEAFF.

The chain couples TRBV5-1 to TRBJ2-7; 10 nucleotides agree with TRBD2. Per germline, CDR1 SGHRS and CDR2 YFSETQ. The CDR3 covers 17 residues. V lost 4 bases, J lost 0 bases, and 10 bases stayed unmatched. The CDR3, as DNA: TGCGCCAGCAGCCAAAAAGCGGGAGGGTCCCACTCCTACGAGCAGTACTTC. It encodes CASSQKAGGSHSYEQYF.

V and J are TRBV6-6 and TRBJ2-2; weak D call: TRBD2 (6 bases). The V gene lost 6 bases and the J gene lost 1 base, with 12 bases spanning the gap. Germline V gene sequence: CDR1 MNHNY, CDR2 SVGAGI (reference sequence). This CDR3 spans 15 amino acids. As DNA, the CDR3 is TGTGCCAGCAGCGGAGGGACTTTGAACACCGGGGAGCTGTTTTTT. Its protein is CASSGGTLNTGELFF.

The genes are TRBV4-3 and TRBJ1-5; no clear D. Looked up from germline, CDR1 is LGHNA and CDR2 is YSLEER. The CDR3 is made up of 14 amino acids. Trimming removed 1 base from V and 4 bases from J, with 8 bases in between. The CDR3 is CASSQGRGNQPQHF. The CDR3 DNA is TGCGCCAGCAGCCAAGGCAGAGGAAATCAGCCCCAGCATTTT.

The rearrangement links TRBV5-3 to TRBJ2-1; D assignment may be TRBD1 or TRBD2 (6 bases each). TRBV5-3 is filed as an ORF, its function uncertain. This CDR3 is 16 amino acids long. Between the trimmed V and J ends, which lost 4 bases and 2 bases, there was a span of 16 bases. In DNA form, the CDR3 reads TGTGCCAGAAGCCCGACTACGGGGGCAACCTACAATGAGCAGTTCTTC. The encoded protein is CARSPTTGATYNEQFF.

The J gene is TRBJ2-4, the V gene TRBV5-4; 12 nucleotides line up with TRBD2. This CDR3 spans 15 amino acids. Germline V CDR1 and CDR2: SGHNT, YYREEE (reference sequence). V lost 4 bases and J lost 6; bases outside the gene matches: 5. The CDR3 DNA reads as TGTGCCAGCAGCCCGGGGGGACTAGCGGGAAACATTCAGTACTTC. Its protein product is CASSPGGLAGNIQYF.

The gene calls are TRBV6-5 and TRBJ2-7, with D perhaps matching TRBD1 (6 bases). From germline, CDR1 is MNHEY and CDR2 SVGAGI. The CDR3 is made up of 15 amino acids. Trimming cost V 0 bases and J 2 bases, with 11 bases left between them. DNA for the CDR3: TGTGCCAGCAGTTACTCGAAGGGGGTTACCTACGAGCAGTACTTC. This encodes CASSYSKGVTYEQYF.

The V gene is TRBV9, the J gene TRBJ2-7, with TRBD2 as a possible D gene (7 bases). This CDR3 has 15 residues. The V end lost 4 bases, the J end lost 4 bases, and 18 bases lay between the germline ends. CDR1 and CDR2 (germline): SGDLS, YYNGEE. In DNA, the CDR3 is TGTGCCAGCAGCTCATCGGGGGGCCCCTCTTACGAGCAGTACTTC. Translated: CASSSSGGPSYEQYF.

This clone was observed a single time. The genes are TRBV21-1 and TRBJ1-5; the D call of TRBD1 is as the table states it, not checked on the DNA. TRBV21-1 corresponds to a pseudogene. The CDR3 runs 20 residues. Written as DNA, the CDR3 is TGTGCCAGCAGCAACCCCACGGGACAGGGCCGAGTTTATAGCAATCAGCCCCAGCATTTT. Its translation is CASSNPTGQGRVYSNQPQHF.

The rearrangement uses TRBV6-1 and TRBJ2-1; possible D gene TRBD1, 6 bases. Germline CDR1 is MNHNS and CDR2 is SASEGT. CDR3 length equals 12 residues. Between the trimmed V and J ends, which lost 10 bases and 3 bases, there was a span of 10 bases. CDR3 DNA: TGTGCCACCTACAGGGTCTACAATGAGCAGTTCTTC. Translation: CATYRVYNEQFF.

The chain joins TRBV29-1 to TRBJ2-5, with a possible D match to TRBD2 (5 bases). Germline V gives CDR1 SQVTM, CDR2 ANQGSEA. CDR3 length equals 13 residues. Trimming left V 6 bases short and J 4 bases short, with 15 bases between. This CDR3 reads CSVRGILRETQYF. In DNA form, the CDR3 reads TGCAGCGTGAGAGGGATCCTCCGAGAGACCCAGTACTTC.

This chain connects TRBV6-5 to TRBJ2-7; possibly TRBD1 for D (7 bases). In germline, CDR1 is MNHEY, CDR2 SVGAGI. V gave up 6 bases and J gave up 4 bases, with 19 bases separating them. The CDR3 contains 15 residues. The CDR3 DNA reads TGTGCCAGCAGGGAAATACGACAGGGAGGATACGAGCAGTACTTC. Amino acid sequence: CASREIRQGGYEQYF.

The CDR3 loop reads CASSRDSSSGANVLTF. The CDR3 DNA reads as TGTGCCAGCAGCAGGGACAGTAGCTCTGGGGCCAACGTCCTGACTTTC. The chain recombines TRBV6-4 with TRBJ2-6; 7 positions match TRBD1. The germline gives CDR1 MRHNA, CDR2 SNTAGT. The CDR3 length is 16 residues. J lost 0 bases, V lost 6 bases, and 5 bases had no gene match.

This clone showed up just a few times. CDR3 region: CASSVLRQGEAFF. The DNA for the CDR3 is TGTGCCAGCAGCGTCCTCCGGCAGGGTGAAGCTTTCTTT. The gene calls are TRBV9 and TRBJ1-1; D is perhaps TRBD1 (5 bases). Trimming removed 2 bases from V and 7 bases from J, with 12 bases in between. The CDR3 has 13 residues. In germline, CDR1 is SGDLS, CDR2 YYNGEE.

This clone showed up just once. As DNA, the CDR3 is TGTGCCAGCAGCCCCCGGTTGGGGGACACAGATACGCAGTATTTT. Residues: CASSPRLGDTDTQYF. V usage is TRBV7-6 and J usage is TRBJ2-3; D tentatively reads TRBD1 or TRBD2 (5 bases each). The CDR3 length is 15 residues. V lost 5 bases and J lost 2, with 14 bases in between. Germline loops: CDR1 SGHVS, CDR2 FNYEAQ. The variable domain in full, completed from reference TRBV7-6 and TRBJ2-3, reads GAGVSQSPRYKVTKRGQDVALRCDPISGHVSLYWYRQALGQGPEFLTYFNYEAQQDKSGLPNDRFSAERPEGSISTLTIQRTEQRDSAMYRCASSPRLGDTDTQYFGPGTRLTVL.

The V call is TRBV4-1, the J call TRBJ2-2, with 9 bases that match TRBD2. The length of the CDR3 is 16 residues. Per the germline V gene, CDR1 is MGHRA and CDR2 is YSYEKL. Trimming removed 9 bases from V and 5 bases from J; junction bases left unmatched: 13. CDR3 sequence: CASHDMGLAGTGELFF. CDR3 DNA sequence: TGCGCCAGTCACGATATGGGACTAGCAGGAACCGGGGAGCTGTTTTTT.

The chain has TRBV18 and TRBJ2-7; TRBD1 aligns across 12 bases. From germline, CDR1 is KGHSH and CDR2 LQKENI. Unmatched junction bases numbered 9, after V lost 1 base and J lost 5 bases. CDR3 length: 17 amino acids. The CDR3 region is CASSPLGVGTGGHEQYF. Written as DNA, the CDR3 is TGTGCCAGCTCACCACTAGGAGTCGGGACAGGGGGCCACGAGCAGTACTTC.

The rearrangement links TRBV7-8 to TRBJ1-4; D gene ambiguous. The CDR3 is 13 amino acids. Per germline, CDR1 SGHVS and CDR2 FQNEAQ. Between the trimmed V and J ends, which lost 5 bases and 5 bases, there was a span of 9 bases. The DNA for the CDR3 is TGTGCCAGCAGCCGTGGTGAAAATGAAAAACTGTTTTTT. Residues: CASSRGENEKLFF.

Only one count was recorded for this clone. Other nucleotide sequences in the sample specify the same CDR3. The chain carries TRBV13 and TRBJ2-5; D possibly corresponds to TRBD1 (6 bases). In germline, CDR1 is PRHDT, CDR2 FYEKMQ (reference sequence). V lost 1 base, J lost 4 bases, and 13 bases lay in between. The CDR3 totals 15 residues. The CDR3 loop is CASSLDGARGETQYF. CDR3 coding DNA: TGTGCCAGCAGCTTAGACGGGGCCAGGGGAGAGACCCAGTACTTC.

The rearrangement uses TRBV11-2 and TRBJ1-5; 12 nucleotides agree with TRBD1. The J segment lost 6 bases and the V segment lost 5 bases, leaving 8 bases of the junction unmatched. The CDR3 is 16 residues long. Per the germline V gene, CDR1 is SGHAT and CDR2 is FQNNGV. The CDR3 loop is CASSPGQGAGSQPQHF. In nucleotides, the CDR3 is TGTGCCAGCAGCCCGGGACAGGGGGCGGGGAGTCAGCCCCAGCATTTT.

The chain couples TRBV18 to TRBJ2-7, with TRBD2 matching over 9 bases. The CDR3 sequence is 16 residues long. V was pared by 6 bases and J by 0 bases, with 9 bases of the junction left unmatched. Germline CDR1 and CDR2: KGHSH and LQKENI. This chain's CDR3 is CASSPNLGLASYEQYF. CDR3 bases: TGTGCCAGCTCCCCGAATCTGGGACTAGCCTCCTACGAGCAGTACTTC.